The present entry profiles one TCR beta chain with its context. Germline V CDR1 and CDR2: LGHNT, FRNRAP. Trimming took off 3 bases at V and 4 bases at J, with 14 bases between the two ends. The CDR3 spans 15 residues. Using immunoSEQ multiplex PCR, the repertoire was profiled, and TCRdb retains in-frame clones only, with some absent. The sample has about 1.5 million clones, roughly 96% seen once; the top ten hold over 1%. The record originates from a study of shared clonotypes between healthy human individuals. The rearrangement uses TRBV12-5 and TRBJ2-3; the D call may be TRBD1 or TRBD2 (6 bases each). The sample comprised naive CD4+ T cells sorted from blood. Subset indicated: CD45RA+ positively selected. The clonotype comes from a man younger than 45 in good health. The CDR3 region has the DNA TGTGCTAGTGGTTTCGGGGGCGCGAGTCCAGATACGCAGTATTTT. Protein product: CASGFGGASPDTQYF.